These 5 T cell receptor beta chains were all obtained from the same sample, sequenced in a study of blood T cell repertoires in COVID-19. Measured with immunoSEQ multiplex PCR; TCRdb has only the in-frame clones, and not every one. The repertoire includes more than 95,000 clones, around 83% of them detected once, and more than 3% sits in the top ten. Material for sequencing was peripheral blood. All receptors come from a woman older than 75 with active or convalescent COVID-19.

The CDR3 spells CASRPGYSNQPQHF. The CDR3 region has the DNA TGTGCCAGCAGGCCAGGGTATAGCAATCAGCCCCAGCATTTT. This chain links TRBV6-5 with TRBJ1-5, with D possibly matching TRBD1 (5 bases). The CDR3 consists of 14 residues. Trimming took off 6 bases at V and 0 bases at J, with 9 bases between the two ends. Germline CDR1 MNHEY, CDR2 SVGAGI.

This chain joins TRBV4-2 and TRBJ1-3; TRBD1 agrees at 8 bases. CDR1 and CDR2 from the germline V gene are LGHNA and YNFKEQ. The V and J ends lost 1 base and 0 bases, in that order; junction bases with no gene match: 2. The CDR3 consists of 16 residues. The CDR3 spells CASSQGQGSSGNTIYF. CDR3 bases: TGTGCCAGCAGCCAAGGACAGGGGAGCTCTGGAAACACCATATATTTT.

The chain employs TRBV19 and TRBJ2-7; D gene uncertain. With 3 bases removed from V and 6 bases from J, the gap between germline ends came to 12 bases. Per the germline V gene, CDR1 is LNHDA and CDR2 is SQIVND (reference sequence). The CDR3 is made up of 13 amino acids. The CDR3 coding sequence is TGTGCCAGTAGTATTGTACAATCCGCCGAGCAGTACTTC. Translation: CASSIVQSAEQYF.

This chain uses TRBV3-1 (or the pseudogene TRBV3-2) with TRBJ2-5; the match to TRBD1 covers 9 bases. The ends lost 3 bases at V and 4 bases at J; junction bases unmatched: 9. Germline V gene data show CDR1 as LGHDT and CDR2 as YNNKEL (reference sequence). CDR3 length: 16 amino acids. The DNA for the CDR3 is TGTGCCAGCAGCCAGTCCGGGACAGGGATTTTAGAGACCCAGTACTTC. Encoded protein: CASSQSGTGILETQYF.

The sample holds one count of this clone. The rearrangement joins TRBV7-9 to TRBJ2-2, with D unclear. The CDR3 extends over 17 amino acids. Germline V gene sequence: CDR1 SEHNR, CDR2 FQNEAQ (reference sequence). The V gene lost 1 base and the J gene lost 2 bases, with 14 bases spanning the gap. The CDR3 sequence: CASSLGANPQNTGELFF. Here the CDR3 DNA reads TGTGCCAGCAGCTTAGGTGCTAACCCCCAAAACACCGGGGAGCTGTTTTTT. Looking up the rest from reference TRBV7-9 and TRBJ2-2 gives the full variable domain: DTGVSQNPRHKITKRGQNVTFRCDPISEHNRLYWYRQTLGQGPEFLTYFQNEAQLEKSRLLSDRFSAERPKGSFSTLEIQRTEQGDSAMYLCASSLGANPQNTGELFFGEGSRLTVL.